The source of this T cell receptor (beta chain) is a study of T cell changes during pregnancy in multiple sclerosis. This CDR3 has 13 amino acids. Trimming took 4 bases from V and 6 from J, leaving 11 bases between them. Germline V gene data show CDR1 as MNHEY and CDR2 as SMNVEV (reference sequence). TCRdb's copy holds only in-frame clones and misses some; the assay was immunoSEQ multiplex PCR. The sample records tens of thousands of clones, about nine tenths being singletons. The sample in question was CD8+ T cells from peripheral blood mononuclear cells, obtained in the third trimester of pregnancy. The chain recombines TRBV27 with TRBJ2-3; possibly TRBD1 for D (5 bases). This clonotype was obtained from a female donor with multiple sclerosis, enrolled in a pregnancy study. CDR3 sequence reads: CASSYAAGDTQYF. The CDR3 nucleotides are TGTGCCAGCAGTTATGCAGCAGGGGATACGCAGTATTTT.